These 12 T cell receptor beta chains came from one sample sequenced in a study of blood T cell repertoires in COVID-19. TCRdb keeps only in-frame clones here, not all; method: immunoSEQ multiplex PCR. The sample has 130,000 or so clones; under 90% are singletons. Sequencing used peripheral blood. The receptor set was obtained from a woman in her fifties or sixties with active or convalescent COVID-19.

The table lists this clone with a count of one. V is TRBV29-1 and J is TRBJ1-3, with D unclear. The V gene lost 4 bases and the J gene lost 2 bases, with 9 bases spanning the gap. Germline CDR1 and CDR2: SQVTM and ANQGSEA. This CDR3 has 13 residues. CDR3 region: CSVVGQAGNTIYF. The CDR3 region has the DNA TGCAGCGTTGTGGGTCAGGCTGGAAACACCATATATTTT.

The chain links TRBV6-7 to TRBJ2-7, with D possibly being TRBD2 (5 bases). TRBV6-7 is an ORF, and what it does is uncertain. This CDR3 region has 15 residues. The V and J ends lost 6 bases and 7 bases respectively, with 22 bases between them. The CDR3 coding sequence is TGTGCCAGCAGCGACTATAACTTTCTAGGGTGTGAGCAGTACGTC. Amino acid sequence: CASSDYNFLGCEQYV.

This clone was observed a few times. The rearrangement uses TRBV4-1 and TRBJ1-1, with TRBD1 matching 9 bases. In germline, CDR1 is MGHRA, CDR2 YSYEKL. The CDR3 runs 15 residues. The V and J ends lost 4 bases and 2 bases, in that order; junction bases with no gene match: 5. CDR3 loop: CASSLIQGANTEAFF. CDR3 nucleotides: TGCGCCAGCAGCCTGATACAGGGGGCCAACACTGAAGCTTTCTTT.

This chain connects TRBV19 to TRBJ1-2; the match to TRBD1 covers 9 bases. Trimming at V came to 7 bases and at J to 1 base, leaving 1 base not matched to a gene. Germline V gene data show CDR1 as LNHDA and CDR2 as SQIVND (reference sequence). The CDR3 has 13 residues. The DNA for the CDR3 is TGTGCCAGTAACAGGGGGCTTAACTATGGCTACACCTTC. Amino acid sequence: CASNRGLNYGYTF.

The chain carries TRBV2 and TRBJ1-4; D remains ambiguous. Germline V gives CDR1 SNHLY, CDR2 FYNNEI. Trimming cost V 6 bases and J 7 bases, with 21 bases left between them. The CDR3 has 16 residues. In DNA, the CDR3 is TGTGCCAGCAGCCCAGGAGGGAGATCTCCTAGTGAAAAACTGTTTTTT. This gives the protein CASSPGGRSPSEKLFF.

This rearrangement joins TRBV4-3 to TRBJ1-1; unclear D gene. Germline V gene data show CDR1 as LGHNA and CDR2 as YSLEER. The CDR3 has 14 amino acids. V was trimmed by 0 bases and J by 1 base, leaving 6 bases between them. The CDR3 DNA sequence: TGCGCCAGCAGCCAAGATTGGAGGAACACTGAAGCTTTCTTT. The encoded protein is CASSQDWRNTEAFF.

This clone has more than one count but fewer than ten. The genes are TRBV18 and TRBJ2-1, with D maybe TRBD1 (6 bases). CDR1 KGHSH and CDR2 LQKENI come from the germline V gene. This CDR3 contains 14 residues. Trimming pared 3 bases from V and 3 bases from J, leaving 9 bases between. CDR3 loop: CASSPSQGYNEQFF. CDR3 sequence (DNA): TGTGCCAGCTCACCGTCACAGGGCTACAATGAGCAGTTCTTC. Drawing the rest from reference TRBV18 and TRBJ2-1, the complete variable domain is NAGVMQNPRHLVRRRGQEARLRCSPMKGHSHVYWYRQLPEEGLKFMVYLQKENIIDESGMPKERFSAEFPKEGPSILRIQQVVRGDSAAYFCASSPSQGYNEQFFGPGTRLTVL.

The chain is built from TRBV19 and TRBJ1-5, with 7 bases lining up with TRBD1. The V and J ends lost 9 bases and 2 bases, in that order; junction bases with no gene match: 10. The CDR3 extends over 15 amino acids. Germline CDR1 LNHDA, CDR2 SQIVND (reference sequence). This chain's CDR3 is CASARGQDRNQPQHF. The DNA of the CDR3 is TGTGCCAGCGCCCGTGGACAGGACCGCAATCAGCCCCAGCATTTT.

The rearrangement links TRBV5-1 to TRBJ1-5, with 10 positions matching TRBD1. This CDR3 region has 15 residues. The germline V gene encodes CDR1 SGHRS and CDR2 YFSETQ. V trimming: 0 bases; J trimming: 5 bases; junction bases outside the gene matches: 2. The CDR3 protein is CASSLGQGAYQPQHF. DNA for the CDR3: TGCGCCAGCAGCTTGGGACAGGGGGCCTATCAGCCCCAGCATTTT.

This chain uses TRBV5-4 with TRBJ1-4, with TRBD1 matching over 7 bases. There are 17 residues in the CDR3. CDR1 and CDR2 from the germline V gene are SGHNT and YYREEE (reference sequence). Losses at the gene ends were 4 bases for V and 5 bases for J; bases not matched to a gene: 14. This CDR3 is CASSRTVLTGRNEKLFF. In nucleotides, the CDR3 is TGTGCCAGCAGCCGAACTGTCCTGACAGGGAGGAATGAAAAACTGTTTTTT.

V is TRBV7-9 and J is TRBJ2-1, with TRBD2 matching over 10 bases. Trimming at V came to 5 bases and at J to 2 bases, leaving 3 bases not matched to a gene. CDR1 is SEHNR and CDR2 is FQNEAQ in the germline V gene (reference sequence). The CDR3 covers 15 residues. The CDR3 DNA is TGTGCCAGCAGCAAGCTAGCGGGGGCCTACAATGAGCAGTTCTTC. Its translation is CASSKLAGAYNEQFF.

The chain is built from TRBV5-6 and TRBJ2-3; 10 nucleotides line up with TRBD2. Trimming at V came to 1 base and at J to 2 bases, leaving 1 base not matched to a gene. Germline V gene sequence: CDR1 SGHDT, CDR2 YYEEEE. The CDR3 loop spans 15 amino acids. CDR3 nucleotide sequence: TGTGCCAGCAGCTTGCTAGCGGGAGCCACAGATACGCAGTATTTT. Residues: CASSLLAGATDTQYF. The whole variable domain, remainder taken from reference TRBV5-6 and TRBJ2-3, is DAGVTQSPTHLIKTRGQQVTLRCSPKSGHDTVSWYQQALGQGPQFIFQYYEEEERQRGNFPDRFSGHQFPNYSSELNVNALLLGDSALYLCASSLLAGATDTQYFGPGTRLTVL.